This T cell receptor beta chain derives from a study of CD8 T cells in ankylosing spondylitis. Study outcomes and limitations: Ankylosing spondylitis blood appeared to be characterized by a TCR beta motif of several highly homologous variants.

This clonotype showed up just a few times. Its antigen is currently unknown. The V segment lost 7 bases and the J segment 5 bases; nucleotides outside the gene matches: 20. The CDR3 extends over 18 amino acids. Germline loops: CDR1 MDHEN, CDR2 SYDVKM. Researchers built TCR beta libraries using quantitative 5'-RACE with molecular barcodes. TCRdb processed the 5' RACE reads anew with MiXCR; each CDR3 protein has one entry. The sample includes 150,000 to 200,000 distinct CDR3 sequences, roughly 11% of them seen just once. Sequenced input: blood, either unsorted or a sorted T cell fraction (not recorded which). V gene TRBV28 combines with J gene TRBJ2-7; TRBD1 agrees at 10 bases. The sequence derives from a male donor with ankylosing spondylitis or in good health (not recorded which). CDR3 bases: TGTGCCAGCATCCCGAGGACAGGGGGGATCCTAAATCCTAACGAGCAGTACTTC. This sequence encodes CASIPRTGGILNPNEQYF.